A selection of T cell receptor beta chains follows, all from one sample in a study of T-cell memory formation after mild COVID-19. TCRdb reanalysed the 5' RACE reads using MiXCR and keeps one entry per CDR3 protein. The table has about 190,000 distinct CDR3 sequences, approximately 16% seen once. Specimen: PBMCs or a T cell subset sorted from them (not recorded which). Every receptor here comes from an adult woman who had mild COVID-19 (a few samples of this study predate the infection). Cell type and time point are not known. CDR3s include the opening cysteine and the closing phenylalanine or tryptophan. The D gene is left open where the match is weak. Expanded clones get a size class; other rows say once, few or many, or leave the size out.

>-|-|TRBJ1-1|TRBV5-5
CASSSIGQTNTEAFF
TGTGCCAGCAGCTCGATCGGACAGACGAACACTGAAGCTTTCTTT
>-|-|TRBJ2-3|TRBV5-5
CASSSLGDTQYF
TGTGCCAGCAGCTCCCTTGGAGATACGCAGTATTTT
>-|TRBD1|TRBJ1-2|TRBV15
CATSRDLTPGQGFFGGYTF
TGTGCCACCAGCAGAGATCTTACCCCGGGACAGGGCTTTTTCGGTGGCTACACCTTC
>-|-|TRBJ2-7|TRBV20-1
CSAPWVGEQYF
TGCAGTGCTCCCTGGGTAGGCGAGCAGTACTTC
>-|-|TRBJ2-7|TRBV9
CASSPFPHRGPYEQYF
TGTGCCAGCAGCCCGTTCCCTCACCGGGGGCCCTACGAGCAGTACTTC
>-|-|TRBJ1-5|TRBV6-1
CASSEAKRGLNQPQHF
TGTGCCAGCAGTGAAGCTAAACGGGGGCTCAATCAGCCCCAGCATTTT
>-|-|TRBJ2-3|TRBV24-1
CATSDPVGPTDTQYF
TGTGCCACCAGTGACCCGGTGGGCCCCACAGATACGCAGTATTTT
>many|-|TRBJ2-7|TRBV9
CASSPGTREQYF
TGTGCCAGCAGCCCAGGGACTCGCGAGCAGTACTTC
>-|TRBD2|TRBJ2-7|TRBV7-2
CASQGASGRASEQYF
TGTGCCAGCCAAGGGGCTAGCGGGAGGGCCTCGGAGCAGTACTTC
>-|TRBD2|TRBJ2-5|TRBV20-1
CSAREGRETQYF
TGCAGTGCTCGGGAGGGGAGAGAGACCCAGTACTTC
>few|TRBD1|TRBJ2-1|TRBV18
CASRQGGSYNEQFF
TGTGCCAGCCGACAGGGTGGGTCCTACAATGAGCAGTTCTTC
>-|-|TRBJ2-3|TRBV5-1
CASSFAGSTDTQYF
TGCGCCAGCAGCTTTGCGGGAAGCACAGATACGCAGTATTTT
>many|-|TRBJ2-2|TRBV24-1
CATSALDGNTGELFF
TGTGCCACCAGTGCTCTGGACGGAAACACCGGGGAGCTGTTTTTT
>few|TRBD1|TRBJ2-2|TRBV27
CASRTGGLWTGELFF
TGTGCCAGCAGGACAGGGGGGTTATGGACCGGGGAGCTGTTTTTT